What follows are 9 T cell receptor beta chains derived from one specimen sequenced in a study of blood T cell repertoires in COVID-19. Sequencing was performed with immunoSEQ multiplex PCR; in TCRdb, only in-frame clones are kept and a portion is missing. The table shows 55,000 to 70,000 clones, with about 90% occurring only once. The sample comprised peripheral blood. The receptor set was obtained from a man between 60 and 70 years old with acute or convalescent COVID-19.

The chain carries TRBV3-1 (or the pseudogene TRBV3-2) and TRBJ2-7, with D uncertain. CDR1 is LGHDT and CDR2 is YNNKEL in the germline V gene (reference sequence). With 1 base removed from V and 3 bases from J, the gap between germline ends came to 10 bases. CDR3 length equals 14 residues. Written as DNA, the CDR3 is TGTGCCAGCAGCCAAGGGCCGGCAGGCTACGAGCAGTACTTC. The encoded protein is CASSQGPAGYEQYF.

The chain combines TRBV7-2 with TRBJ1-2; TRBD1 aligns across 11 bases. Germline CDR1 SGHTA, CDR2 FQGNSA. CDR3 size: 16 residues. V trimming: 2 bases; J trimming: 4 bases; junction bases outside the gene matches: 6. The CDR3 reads CASSLMYGQGAYGYTF. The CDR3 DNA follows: TGTGCCAGCAGCTTAATGTACGGACAGGGGGCCTATGGCTACACCTTC.

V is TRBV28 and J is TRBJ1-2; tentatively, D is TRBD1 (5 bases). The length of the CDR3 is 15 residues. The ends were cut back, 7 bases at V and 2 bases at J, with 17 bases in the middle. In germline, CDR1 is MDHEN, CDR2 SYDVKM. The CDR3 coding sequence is TGTGCCAGCACTTCGCGGGGGAGGAGAAACTATGGCTACACCTTC. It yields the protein CASTSRGRRNYGYTF.

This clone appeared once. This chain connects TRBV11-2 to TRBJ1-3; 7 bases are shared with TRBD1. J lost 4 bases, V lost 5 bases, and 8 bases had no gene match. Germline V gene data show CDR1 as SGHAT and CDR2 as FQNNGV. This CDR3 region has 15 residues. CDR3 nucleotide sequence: TGTGCCAGCAGCCCCATCCGGGACAGAGGAAACACCATATATTTT. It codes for CASSPIRDRGNTIYF.

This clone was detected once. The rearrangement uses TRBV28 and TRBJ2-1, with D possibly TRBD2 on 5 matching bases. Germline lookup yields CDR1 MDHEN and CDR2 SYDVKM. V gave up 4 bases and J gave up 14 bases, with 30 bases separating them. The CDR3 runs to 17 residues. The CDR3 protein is CASSSEGRGRPQHKEFF. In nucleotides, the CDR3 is TGTGCCAGCAGTTCCGAAGGGAGAGGTAGGCCACAACACAAGGAGTTCTTC.

In nucleotides, the CDR3 is TGTGCCAGCAGCAAAACCGGACTAGCGGGTTCCTACGAGCAGTACTTC. Residues: CASSKTGLAGSYEQYF. The chain uses TRBV2 and TRBJ2-7, with TRBD2 matching over 11 bases. The CDR3 has 16 residues. The V and J ends lost 6 bases and 1 base, in that order; junction bases with no gene match: 8. Looked up from germline, CDR1 is SNHLY and CDR2 is FYNNEI.

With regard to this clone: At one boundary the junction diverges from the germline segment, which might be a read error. CDR3 DNA: TGCGCCAGCAGCTTGGCACTAGACAGGGGGCTTTCATTT. Its translation is CASSLALDRGLSF. This chain links TRBV5-1 with TRBJ2-7; the match to TRBD1 covers 10 bases. The CDR3 spans 13 residues. Germline CDR1 is SGHRS and CDR2 is YFSETQ. Looking up the rest from reference TRBV5-1 and TRBJ2-7 gives the full variable domain: KAGVTQTPRYLIKTRGQQVTLSCSPISGHRSVSWYQQTPGQGLQFLFEYFSETQRNKGNFPGRFSGRQFSNSRSEMNVSTLELGDSALYLCASSLALDRGLSFGPGTRLTVT.

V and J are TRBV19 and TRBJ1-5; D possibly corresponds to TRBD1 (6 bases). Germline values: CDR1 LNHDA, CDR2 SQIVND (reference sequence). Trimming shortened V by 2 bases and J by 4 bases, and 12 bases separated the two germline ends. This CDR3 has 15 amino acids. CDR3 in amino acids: CASSIMPGQNQPQHF. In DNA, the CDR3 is TGTGCCAGTAGTATAATGCCCGGACAGAATCAGCCCCAGCATTTT.

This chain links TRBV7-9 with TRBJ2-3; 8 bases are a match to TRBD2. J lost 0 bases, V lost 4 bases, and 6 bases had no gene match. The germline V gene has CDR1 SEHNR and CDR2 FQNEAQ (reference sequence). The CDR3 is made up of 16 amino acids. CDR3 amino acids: CASSYTSGLSTDTQYF. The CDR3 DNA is TGTGCCAGCAGCTACACTAGCGGACTTAGCACAGATACGCAGTATTTT. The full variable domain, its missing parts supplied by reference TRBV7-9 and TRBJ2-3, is DTGVSQNPRHKITKRGQNVTFRCDPISEHNRLYWYRQTLGQGPEFLTYFQNEAQLEKSRLLSDRFSAERPKGSFSTLEIQRTEQGDSAMYLCASSYTSGLSTDTQYFGPGTRLTVL.